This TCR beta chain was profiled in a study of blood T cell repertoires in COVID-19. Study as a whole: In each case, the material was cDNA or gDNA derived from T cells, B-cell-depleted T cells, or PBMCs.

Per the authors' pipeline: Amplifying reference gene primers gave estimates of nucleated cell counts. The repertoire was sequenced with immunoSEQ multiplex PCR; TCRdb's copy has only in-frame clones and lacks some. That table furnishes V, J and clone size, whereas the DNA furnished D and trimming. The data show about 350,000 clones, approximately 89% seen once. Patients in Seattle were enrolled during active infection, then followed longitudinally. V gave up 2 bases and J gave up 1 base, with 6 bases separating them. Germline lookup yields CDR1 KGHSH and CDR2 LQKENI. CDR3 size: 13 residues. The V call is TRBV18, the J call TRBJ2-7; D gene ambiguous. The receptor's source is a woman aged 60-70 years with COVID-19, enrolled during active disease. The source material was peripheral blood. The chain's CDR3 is CASSPEVSYEQYF. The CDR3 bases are TGTGCCAGCTCACCAGAGGTTTCCTACGAGCAGTACTTC.